One sample yielded the 22 T cell receptor beta chains listed below, sequenced in a study of T cells expressing NK-cell markers. TCRdb re-called the 5' RACE reads; every CDR3 protein appears as one record, without DNA. The repertoire shows fewer than 400,000 distinct CDR3 sequences; the top ten hold roughly 10%. What was sequenced was blood T cells: a sorted CD56 or NKG2C T cell subset, CD4+ or CD8+ T cells, or bulk PBMC T cells (not recorded which). These receptors were taken from a woman in her fifties or sixties in good health.

V gene TRBV6-6 combines with J gene TRBJ1-5; the TRBD1 assignment by TCRdb is unverifiable without DNA. Germline assignment: CDR1 MNHNY and CDR2 SVGAGI (reference sequence). The CDR3 loop spans 14 amino acids. The CDR3 loop is CASSHGTAGQPQHF.

J is TRBJ1-3 and V is TRBV4-2. The germline CDR1 and CDR2 sequences are LGHNA and YNFKEQ. The CDR3 contains 17 residues. This chain's CDR3 is CASSQGSSGSSGNTIYF.

The V and J genes are TRBV20-1 and TRBJ2-5; checking the TCRdb D call of TRBD2 is not possible without DNA. Germline V gene data show CDR1 as DFQATT and CDR2 as SNEGSKA (reference sequence). The length of the CDR3 is 16 residues. The CDR3 loop is CSAREGAGGYWETQYF.

The chain uses TRBV5-6 and TRBJ2-3; TCRdb reports TRBD2, a call that lacks DNA to check it against. CDR3 length equals 19 residues. Germline assignment: CDR1 SGHDT and CDR2 YYEEEE. The CDR3 loop is CASSRPGLAGGRSTDTQYF.

The V call is TRBV5-1, the J call TRBJ2-4; TCRdb's D gene call, TRBD1, goes unchecked for lack of DNA. CDR1 and CDR2 from the germline V gene are SGHRS and YFSETQ. This CDR3 has 15 amino acids. The CDR3: CASSLVFARENIQYF. Complete variable domain (other parts from reference TRBV5-1 and TRBJ2-4): KAGVTQTPRYLIKTRGQQVTLSCSPISGHRSVSWYQQTPGQGLQFLFEYFSETQRNKGNFPGRFSGRQFSNSRSEMNVSTLELGDSALYLCASSLVFARENIQYFGAGTRLSVL.

This chain uses TRBV2 with TRBJ2-5; TCRdb's D call of TRBD1 is untestable without DNA. The CDR3 covers 14 residues. CDR1 SNHLY and CDR2 FYNNEI come from the germline V gene. CDR3 in amino acids: CASIGGDPVETQYF.

The chain recombines TRBV7-3 with TRBJ2-2; the D call from TCRdb, TRBD2, cannot be confirmed without DNA. Germline V gene data show CDR1 as SGHTA and CDR2 as FQGTGA. This CDR3 spans 15 amino acids. The CDR3 region is CASSSLAANTGELFF.

J is TRBJ2-2 and V is TRBV7-9; TCRdb outputs TRBD2, but without DNA this stays unchecked. Germline CDR1 SEHNR, CDR2 FQNEAQ (reference sequence). The CDR3 sequence is 15 residues long. The CDR3 here is CASSRGPASTGELFF. Complete variable domain (other parts from reference TRBV7-9 and TRBJ2-2): DTGVSQNPRHKITKRGQNVTFRCDPISEHNRLYWYRQTLGQGPEFLTYFQNEAQLEKSRLLSDRFSAERPKGSFSTLEIQRTEQGDSAMYLCASSRGPASTGELFFGEGSRLTVL.

The J gene is TRBJ2-2, the V gene TRBV5-1; the TCRdb call, TRBD1, lacks DNA for checking. In germline, CDR1 is SGHRS, CDR2 YFSETQ. The CDR3 is made up of 17 amino acids. The chain's CDR3 is CASSSTGGALYTGELFF.

The chain combines TRBV10-2 with TRBJ2-1; TCRdb gives TRBD1 as the D gene, but with no DNA this cannot be confirmed. CDR3 length equals 14 residues. CDR1 and CDR2 from the germline V gene are WSHSY and SAAADI. CDR3 region: CASREGAVINEQFF.

The rearrangement links TRBV18 to TRBJ2-1. The CDR3 loop spans 14 amino acids. CDR1 KGHSH and CDR2 LQKENI come from the germline V gene. Here the CDR3 reads CASASLPEGNEQFF. Based on the CDR3 plus reference TRBV18 and TRBJ2-1, the full variable domain is NAGVMQNPRHLVRRRGQEARLRCSPMKGHSHVYWYRQLPEEGLKFMVYLQKENIIDESGMPKERFSAEFPKEGPSILRIQQVVRGDSAAYFCASASLPEGNEQFFGPGTRLTVL.

The rearrangement links TRBV5-5 to TRBJ2-7. Germline loops: CDR1 SGHKS, CDR2 YYEKEE (reference sequence). The CDR3 is 13 residues long. The CDR3 is CASSLGESYEQYF.

The CDR3 loop is CSARRVGTDTQYF. The chain uses TRBV20-1 and TRBJ2-3. CDR3 length: 13 amino acids. Germline CDR1 reads DFQATT; CDR2 reads SNEGSKA (reference sequence).

This CDR3 is CASRPDRRGRSVSGVYEQYF. The chain combines TRBV19 with TRBJ2-7; checking the TCRdb D call of TRBD1 is not possible without DNA. Germline V lookup: CDR1 LNHDA, CDR2 SQIVND (reference sequence). The CDR3 is 20 residues long.

This CDR3 is CASKAAISTGELFF. The rearrangement uses TRBV12-3 or TRBV12-4 and TRBJ2-2. This CDR3 has 14 amino acids.

The chain links TRBV29-1 to TRBJ2-5; TCRdb lists TRBD2, though no DNA is available to test this call. In germline, CDR1 is SQVTM, CDR2 ANQGSEA. The CDR3 is 13 amino acids. CDR3 amino acids: CSVPGLGQETQYF.

The chain's CDR3 is CASRLLAGGPTDTQYF. The chain is built from TRBV2 and TRBJ2-3; TCRdb indicates TRBD2, and absent DNA this call remains unverified. The germline gives CDR1 SNHLY, CDR2 FYNNEI. The CDR3 loop spans 16 amino acids.

V and J are TRBV14 and TRBJ2-7; as DNA is missing, the TRBD1 call by TCRdb cannot be tested. Germline V gene data show CDR1 as SGHDN and CDR2 as FVKESK. The CDR3 is made up of 16 amino acids. This CDR3 is CASSQIGPGGVYEQYF.

The chain recombines TRBV12-3 or TRBV12-4 with TRBJ1-2. The CDR3 contains 14 residues. CDR3 residues: CASSRWGVGYGYTF.

This sequence joins TRBV5-1 and TRBJ2-7. This CDR3 spans 12 amino acids. The V gene's germline CDR1 is SGHRS and CDR2 YFSETQ. The CDR3: CASSLGAYEQYF.

This rearrangement joins TRBV4-2 to TRBJ2-5; TCRdb selects TRBD1, and the lack of DNA leaves this call unchecked. Germline V gives CDR1 LGHNA, CDR2 YNFKEQ. The CDR3 loop spans 14 amino acids. CDR3 in amino acids: CASSHRGGLETQYF.

V and J are TRBV7-9 and TRBJ2-2; checking the TCRdb D call of TRBD2 is not possible without DNA. Germline lookup yields CDR1 SEHNR and CDR2 FQNEAQ (reference sequence). The CDR3 consists of 17 residues. CDR3 residues: CASSPPSSGSGTGELFF.